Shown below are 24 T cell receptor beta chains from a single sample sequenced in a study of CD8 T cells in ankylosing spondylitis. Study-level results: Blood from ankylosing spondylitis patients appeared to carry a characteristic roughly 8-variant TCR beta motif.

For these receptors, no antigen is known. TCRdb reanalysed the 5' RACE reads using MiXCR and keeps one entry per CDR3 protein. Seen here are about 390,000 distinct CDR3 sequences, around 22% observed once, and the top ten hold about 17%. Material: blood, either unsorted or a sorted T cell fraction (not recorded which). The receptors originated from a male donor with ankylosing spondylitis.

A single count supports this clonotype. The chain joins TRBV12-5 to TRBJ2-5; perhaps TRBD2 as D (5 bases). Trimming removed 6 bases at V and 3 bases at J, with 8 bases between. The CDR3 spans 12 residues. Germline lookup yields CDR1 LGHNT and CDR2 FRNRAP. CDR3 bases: TGTGCTAGTGGGATGCGGGAAGAGACCCAGTACTTC. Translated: CASGMREETQYF.

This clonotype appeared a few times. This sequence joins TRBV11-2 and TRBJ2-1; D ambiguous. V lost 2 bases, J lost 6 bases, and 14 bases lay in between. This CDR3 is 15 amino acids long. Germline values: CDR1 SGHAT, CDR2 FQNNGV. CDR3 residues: CASSLSRRRSNEQFF. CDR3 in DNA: TGTGCCAGCAGCTTAAGCAGACGACGGAGCAATGAGCAGTTCTTC.

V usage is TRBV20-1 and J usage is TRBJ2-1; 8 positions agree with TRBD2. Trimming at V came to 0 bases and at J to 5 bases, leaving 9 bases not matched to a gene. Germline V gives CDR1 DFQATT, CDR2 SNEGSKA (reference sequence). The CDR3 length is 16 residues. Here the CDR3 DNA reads TGCAGTGCTAGAGATGAATTACGGACTAGCCACAATGAGCAGTTCTTC. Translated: CSARDELRTSHNEQFF.

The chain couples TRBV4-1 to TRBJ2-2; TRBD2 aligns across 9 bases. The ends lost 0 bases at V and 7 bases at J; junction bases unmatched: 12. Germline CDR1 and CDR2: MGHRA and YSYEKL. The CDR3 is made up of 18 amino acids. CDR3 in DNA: TGCGCCAGCAGCCAAGATCAGTGGCGGGAGGGCCCCGGCGGGGAGCTGTTTTTT. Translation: CASSQDQWREGPGGELFF.

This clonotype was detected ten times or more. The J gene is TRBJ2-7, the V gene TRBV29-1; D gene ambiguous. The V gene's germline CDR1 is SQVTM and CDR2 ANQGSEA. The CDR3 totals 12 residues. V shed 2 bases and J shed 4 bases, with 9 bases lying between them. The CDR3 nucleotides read TGCAGCGTTGAAACGATGGGATACGAGCAGTACTTC. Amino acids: CSVETMGYEQYF.

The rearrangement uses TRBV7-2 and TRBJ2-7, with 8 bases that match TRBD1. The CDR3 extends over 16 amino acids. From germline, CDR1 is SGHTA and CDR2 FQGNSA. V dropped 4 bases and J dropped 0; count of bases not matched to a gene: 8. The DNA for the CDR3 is TGTGCCAGCAGCTCGCTGACAGGGGTGGTCTCCTACGAGCAGTACTTC. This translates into CASSSLTGVVSYEQYF.

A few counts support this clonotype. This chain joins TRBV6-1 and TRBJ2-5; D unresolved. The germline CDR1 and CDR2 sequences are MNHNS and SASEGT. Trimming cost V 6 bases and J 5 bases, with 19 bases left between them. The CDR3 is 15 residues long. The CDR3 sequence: CASSPSLGGSETQYF. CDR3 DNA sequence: TGTGCCAGCAGCCCATCTCTCGGTGGGTCGGAGACCCAGTACTTC.

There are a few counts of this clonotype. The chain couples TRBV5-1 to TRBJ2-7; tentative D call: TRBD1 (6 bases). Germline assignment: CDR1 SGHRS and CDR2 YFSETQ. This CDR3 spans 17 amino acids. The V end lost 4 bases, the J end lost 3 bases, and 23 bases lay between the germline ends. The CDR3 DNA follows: TGCGCCAGCAGCCTCCTCCCAGGGGCAGGGATTAGCTACGAGCAGTACTTC. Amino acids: CASSLLPGAGISYEQYF.

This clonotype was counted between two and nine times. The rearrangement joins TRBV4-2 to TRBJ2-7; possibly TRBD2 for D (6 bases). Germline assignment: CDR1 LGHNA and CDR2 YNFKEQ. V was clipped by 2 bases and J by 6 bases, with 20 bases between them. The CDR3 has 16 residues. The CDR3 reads CASSQLAGSGASEQYF. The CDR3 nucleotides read TGTGCCAGCAGCCAATTGGCTGGTAGCGGAGCATCCGAGCAGTACTTC.

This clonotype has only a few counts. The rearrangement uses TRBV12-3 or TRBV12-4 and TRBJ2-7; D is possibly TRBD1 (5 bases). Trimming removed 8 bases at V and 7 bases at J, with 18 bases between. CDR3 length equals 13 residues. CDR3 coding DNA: TGTGCCAGCGGGGCGGCGCGGAAGGGGGAGCAGTACTTC. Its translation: CASGAARKGEQYF.

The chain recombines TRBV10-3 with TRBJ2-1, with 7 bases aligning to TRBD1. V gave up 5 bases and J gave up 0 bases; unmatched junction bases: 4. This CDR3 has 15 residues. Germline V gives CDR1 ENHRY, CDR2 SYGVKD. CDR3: CAISRDSNSYNEQFF. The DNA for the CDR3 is TGTGCCATCAGTCGGGACAGTAACTCCTACAATGAGCAGTTCTTC.

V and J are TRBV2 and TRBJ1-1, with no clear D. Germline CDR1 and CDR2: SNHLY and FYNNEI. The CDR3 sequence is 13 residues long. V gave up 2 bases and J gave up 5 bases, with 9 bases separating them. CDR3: CASSELGRTEAFF. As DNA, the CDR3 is TGTGCCAGCAGTGAACTAGGCCGGACTGAAGCTTTCTTT.

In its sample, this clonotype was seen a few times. The CDR3 DNA follows: TGTGCCAGCAGCCCCCAGTGGAGCTCCTACAATGAGCAGTTCTTC. Translated, it gives CASSPQWSSYNEQFF. The J gene is TRBJ2-1, the V gene TRBV5-8; no clear D gene. V was cut by 4 bases and J by 0 bases, with 11 bases left in between. CDR1 is SGHTS, CDR2 YDEGEE, per germline. There are 15 residues in the CDR3.

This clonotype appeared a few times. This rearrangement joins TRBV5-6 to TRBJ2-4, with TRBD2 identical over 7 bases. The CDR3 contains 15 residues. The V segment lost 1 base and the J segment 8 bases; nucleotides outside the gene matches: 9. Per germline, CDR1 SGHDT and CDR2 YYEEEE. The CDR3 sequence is CASSLMGGPGDIQYF. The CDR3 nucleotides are TGTGCCAGCAGCTTGATGGGAGGGCCTGGGGACATTCAGTACTTC.

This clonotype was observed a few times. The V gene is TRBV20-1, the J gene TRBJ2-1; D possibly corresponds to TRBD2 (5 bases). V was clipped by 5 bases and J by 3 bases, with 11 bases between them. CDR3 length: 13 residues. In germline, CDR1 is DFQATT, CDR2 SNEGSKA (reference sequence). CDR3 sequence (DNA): TGCAGTGCTGATCGGGCGGGCTACAATGAGCAGTTCTTC. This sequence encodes CSADRAGYNEQFF.

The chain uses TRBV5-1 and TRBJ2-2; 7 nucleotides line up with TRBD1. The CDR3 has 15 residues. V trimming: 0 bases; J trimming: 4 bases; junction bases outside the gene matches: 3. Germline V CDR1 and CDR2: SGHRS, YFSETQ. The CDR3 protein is CASSLGGQTTGELFF. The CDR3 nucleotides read TGCGCCAGCAGCTTGGGGGGACAGACCACCGGGGAGCTGTTTTTT.

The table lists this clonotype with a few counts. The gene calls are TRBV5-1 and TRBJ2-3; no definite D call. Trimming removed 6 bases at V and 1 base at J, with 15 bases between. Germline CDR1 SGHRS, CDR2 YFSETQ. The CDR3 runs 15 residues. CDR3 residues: CASKPRRGRTDTQYF. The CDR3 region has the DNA TGCGCCAGCAAGCCGAGAAGAGGACGCACAGATACGCAGTATTTT.

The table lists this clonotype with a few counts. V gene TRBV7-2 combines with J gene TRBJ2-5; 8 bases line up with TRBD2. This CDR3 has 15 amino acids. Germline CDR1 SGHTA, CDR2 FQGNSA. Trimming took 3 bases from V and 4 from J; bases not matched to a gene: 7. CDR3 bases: TGTGCCAGCAGCTTGGTTAGCGGGATTGGAGAGACCCAGTACTTC. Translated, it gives CASSLVSGIGETQYF.

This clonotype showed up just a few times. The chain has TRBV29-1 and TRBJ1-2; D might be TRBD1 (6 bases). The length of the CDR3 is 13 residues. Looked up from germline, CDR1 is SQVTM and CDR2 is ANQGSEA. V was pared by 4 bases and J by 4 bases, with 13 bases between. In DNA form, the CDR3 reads TGCAGCGTTGTATCAGGGGCGCTCTATGGCTACACCTTC. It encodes CSVVSGALYGYTF.

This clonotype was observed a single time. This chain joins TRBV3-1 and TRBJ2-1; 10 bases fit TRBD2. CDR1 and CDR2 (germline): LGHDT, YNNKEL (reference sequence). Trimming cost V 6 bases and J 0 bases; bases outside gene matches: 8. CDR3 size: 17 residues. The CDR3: CASRPPGTSASYNEQFF. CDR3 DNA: TGTGCCAGCAGACCCCCCGGGACTAGCGCCTCCTACAATGAGCAGTTCTTC.

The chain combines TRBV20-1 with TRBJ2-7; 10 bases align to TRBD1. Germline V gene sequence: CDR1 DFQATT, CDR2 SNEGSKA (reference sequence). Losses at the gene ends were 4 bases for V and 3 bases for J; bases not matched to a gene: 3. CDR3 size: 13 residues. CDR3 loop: CSAIRDRGYEQYF. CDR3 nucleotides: TGCAGTGCTATTCGGGACAGGGGCTACGAGCAGTACTTC.

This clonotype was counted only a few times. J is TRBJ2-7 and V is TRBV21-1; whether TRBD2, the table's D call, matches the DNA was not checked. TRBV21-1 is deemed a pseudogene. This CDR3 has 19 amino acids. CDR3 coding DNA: TGTGCCAGCAGCAAAGAGGACTTGGGGGTTTATGGACCCACCTACGAGCAGTACTTC. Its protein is CASSKEDLGVYGPTYEQYF.

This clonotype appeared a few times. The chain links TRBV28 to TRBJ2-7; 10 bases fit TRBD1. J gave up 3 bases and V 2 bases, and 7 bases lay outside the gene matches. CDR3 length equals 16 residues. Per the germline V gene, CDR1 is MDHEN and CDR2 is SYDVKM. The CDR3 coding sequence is TGTGCCAGCAGTTTAAGGGACAGGGGTGGAGGCTACGAGCAGTACTTC. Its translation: CASSLRDRGGGYEQYF.

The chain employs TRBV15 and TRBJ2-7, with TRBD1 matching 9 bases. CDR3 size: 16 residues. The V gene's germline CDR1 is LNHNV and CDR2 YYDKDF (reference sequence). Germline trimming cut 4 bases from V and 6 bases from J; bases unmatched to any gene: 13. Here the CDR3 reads CATSNLLPGTGSEQYF. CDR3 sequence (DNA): TGTGCCACCAGCAACCTTCTTCCCGGGACAGGGAGCGAGCAGTACTTC.